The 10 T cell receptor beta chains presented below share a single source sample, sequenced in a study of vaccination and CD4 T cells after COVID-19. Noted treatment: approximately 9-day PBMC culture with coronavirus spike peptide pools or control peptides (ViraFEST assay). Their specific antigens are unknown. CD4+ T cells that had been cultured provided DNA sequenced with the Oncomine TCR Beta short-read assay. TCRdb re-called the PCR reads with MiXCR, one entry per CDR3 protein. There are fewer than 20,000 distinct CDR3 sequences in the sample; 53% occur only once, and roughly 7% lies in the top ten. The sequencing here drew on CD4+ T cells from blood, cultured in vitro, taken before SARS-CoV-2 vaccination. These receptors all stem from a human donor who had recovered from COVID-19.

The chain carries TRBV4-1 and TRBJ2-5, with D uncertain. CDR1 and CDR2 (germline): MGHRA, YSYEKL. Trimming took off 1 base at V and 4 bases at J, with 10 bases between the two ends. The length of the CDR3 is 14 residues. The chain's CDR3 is CASSQVAFLETQYF. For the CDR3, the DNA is TGCGCCAGCAGCCAAGTTGCGTTCTTAGAGACCCAGTACTTC.

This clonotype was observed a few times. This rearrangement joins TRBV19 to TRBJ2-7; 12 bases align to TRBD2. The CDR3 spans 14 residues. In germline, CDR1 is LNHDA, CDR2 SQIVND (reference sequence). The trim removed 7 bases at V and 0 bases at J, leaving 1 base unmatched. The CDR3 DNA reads TGTGCCAGTAAGACTAGCGGGAGCTCCTACGAGCAGTACTTC. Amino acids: CASKTSGSSYEQYF.

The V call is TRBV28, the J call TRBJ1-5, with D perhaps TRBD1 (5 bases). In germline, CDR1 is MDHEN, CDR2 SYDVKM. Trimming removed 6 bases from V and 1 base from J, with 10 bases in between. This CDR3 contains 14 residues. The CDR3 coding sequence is TGTGCCAGCAGCAAGGGGTTGAGCAATCAGCCCCAGCATTTT. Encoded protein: CASSKGLSNQPQHF.

The CDR3 sequence: CSATTGTGTRGYTF. As DNA, the CDR3 is TGCAGTGCTACGACCGGGACAGGGACGCGTGGCTACACCTTC. The gene calls are TRBV20-1 and TRBJ1-2; 9 bases agree with TRBD1. J was trimmed by 7 bases and V by 4 bases; bases with no gene match: 10. Per germline, CDR1 DFQATT and CDR2 SNEGSKA (reference sequence). The CDR3 has 14 amino acids.

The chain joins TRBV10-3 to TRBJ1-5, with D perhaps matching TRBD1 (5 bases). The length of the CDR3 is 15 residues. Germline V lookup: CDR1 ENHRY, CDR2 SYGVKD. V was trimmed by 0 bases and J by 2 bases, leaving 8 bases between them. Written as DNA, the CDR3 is TGTGCCATCAGTGAGTCGGGGGGTGGCAATCAGCCCCAGCATTTT. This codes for CAISESGGGNQPQHF.

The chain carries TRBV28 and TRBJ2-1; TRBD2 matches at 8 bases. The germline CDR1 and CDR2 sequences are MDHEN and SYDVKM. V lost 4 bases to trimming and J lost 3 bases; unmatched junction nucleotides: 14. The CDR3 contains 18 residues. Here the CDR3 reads CASSSYRVREGHYNEQFF. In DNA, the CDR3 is TGTGCCAGCAGTTCCTACAGGGTTCGGGAGGGCCACTACAATGAGCAGTTCTTC.

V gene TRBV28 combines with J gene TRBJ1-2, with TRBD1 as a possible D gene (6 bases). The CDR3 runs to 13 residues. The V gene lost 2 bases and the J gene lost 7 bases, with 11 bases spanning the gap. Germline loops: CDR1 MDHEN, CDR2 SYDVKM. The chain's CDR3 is CASSLGGGGGYTF. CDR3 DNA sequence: TGTGCCAGCAGTTTAGGGGGCGGGGGTGGCTACACCTTC.

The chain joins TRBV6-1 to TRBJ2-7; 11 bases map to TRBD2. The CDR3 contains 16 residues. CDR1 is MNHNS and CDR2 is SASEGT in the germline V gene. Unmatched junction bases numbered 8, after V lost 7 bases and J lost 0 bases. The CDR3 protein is CASTPGLAVSSYEQYF. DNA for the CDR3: TGTGCCAGCACTCCGGGACTAGCGGTGAGCTCCTACGAGCAGTACTTC.

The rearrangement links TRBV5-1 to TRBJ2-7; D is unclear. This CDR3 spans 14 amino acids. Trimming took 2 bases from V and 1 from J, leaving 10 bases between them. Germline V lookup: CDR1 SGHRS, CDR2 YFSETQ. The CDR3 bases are TGCGCCAGCAGCTTCACCGCAGGATCCTACGAGCAGTACTTC. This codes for CASSFTAGSYEQYF.

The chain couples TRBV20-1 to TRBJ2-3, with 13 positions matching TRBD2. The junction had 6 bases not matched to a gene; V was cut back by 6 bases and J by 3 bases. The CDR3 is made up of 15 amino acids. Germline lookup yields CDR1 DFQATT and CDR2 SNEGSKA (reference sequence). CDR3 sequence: CSATTSGRGTDTQYF. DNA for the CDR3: TGCAGTGCCACCACTAGCGGGAGGGGAACAGATACGCAGTATTTT.